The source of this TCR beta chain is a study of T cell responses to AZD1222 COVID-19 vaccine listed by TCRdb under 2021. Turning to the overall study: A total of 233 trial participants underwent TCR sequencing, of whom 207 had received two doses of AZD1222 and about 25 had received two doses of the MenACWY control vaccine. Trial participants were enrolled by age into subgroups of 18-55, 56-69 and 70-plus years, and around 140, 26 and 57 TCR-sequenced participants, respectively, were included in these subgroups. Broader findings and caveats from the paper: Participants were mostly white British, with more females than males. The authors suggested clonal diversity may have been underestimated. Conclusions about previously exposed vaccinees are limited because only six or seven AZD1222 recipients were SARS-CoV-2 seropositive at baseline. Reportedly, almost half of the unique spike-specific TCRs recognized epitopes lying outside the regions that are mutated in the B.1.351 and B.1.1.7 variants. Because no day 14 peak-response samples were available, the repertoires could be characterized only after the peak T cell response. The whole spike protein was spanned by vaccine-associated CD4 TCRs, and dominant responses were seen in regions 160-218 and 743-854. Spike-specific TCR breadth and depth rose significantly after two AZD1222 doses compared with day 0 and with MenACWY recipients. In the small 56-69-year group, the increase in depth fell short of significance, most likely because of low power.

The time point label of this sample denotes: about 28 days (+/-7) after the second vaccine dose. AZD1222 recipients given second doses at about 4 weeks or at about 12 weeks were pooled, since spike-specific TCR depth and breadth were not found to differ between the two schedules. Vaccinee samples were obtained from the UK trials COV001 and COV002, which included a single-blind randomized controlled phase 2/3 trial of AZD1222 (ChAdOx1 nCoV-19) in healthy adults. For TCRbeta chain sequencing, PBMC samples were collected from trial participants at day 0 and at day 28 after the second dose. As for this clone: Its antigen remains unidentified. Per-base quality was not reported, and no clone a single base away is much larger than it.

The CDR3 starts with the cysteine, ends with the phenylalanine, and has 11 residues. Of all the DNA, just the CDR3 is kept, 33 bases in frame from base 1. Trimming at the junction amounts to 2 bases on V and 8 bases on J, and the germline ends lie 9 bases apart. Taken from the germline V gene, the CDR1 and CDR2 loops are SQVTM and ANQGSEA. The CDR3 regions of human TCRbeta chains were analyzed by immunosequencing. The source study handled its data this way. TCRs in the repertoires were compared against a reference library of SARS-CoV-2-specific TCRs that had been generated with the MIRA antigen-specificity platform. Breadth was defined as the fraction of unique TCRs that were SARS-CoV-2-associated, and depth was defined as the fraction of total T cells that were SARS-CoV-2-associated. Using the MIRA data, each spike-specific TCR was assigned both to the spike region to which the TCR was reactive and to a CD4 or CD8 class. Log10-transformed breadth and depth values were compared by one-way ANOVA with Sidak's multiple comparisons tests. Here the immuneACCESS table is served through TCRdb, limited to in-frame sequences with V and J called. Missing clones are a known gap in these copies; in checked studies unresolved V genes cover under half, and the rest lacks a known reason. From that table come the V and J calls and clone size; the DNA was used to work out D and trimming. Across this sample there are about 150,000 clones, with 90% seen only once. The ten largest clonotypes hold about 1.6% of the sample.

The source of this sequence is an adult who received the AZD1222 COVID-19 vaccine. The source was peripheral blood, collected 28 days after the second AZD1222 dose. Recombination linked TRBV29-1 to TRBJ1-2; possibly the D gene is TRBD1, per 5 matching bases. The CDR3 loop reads CSVEPGKGYTF. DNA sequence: TGCAGCGTTGAACCAGGGAAGGGCTACACCTTC.